This entry lists 17 T cell receptor beta chains sequenced from one sample in a study of human T cells and chemical hapten exposure. The time point is: patch test 2, 6 weeks after DPC sensitization. Treatment here: therapeutic diphenylcyclopropenone sensitization with weekly scalp DPC. MiXCR, run by TCRdb on the RACE reads, gives a single entry per CDR3 protein. The repertoire has roughly 24,000 distinct CDR3 sequences, around a tenth of them found once; the top ten carry around 7%. The source material was whole blood, sampled in connection with sensitization to the hapten diphenylcyclopropenone (DPC). These receptors came from a man aged 30 to 39 with alopecia areata. Some clones in this sample may be carry-over from other donors' samples.

This clonotype was counted a few times. The rearrangement links TRBV29-1 to TRBJ1-1; D gene ambiguous. CDR1 is SQVTM and CDR2 is ANQGSEA in the germline V gene. Trimming removed 7 bases from V and 3 bases from J, with 18 bases in between. The CDR3 totals 14 residues. The CDR3 loop is CSAKGAFGDTEAFF. CDR3 in DNA: TGCAGCGCCAAAGGCGCCTTTGGGGACACTGAAGCTTTCTTT.

There are a few counts of this clonotype. The gene calls are TRBV27 and TRBJ1-1, with D maybe TRBD1 (5 bases). The germline V gene encodes CDR1 MNHEY and CDR2 SMNVEV (reference sequence). Trimming left V 5 bases short and J 0 bases short, with 13 bases between. This CDR3 is built from 15 residues. The CDR3 region has the DNA TGTGCCAGCAGTCCGCTCAAGGGGATGAACACTGAAGCTTTCTTT. Amino acids: CASSPLKGMNTEAFF.

The V call is TRBV4-1, the J call TRBJ1-1, with a weak D call TRBD1 (6 bases). CDR3 length equals 19 residues. Germline V gives CDR1 MGHRA, CDR2 YSYEKL. V lost 0 bases and J 4 bases, leaving 24 bases between the germline ends. CDR3: CASSQDHVQGGAVVTEAFF. The CDR3 bases are TGCGCCAGCAGCCAAGATCATGTACAGGGAGGGGCCGTAGTCACTGAAGCTTTCTTT.

This clonotype was seen repeatedly, ten times or more. The gene calls are TRBV6-2 or TRBV6-3 and TRBJ2-1; 8 bases align to TRBD1. CDR1 and CDR2 (germline): MNHEY, SVGEGT. There are 17 residues in the CDR3. V trimming: 0 bases; J trimming: 4 bases; junction bases outside the gene matches: 8. CDR3 DNA sequence: TGTGCCAGCAGTTACTCCCCCACAGGGGGAATTTACAATGAGCAGTTCTTC. This sequence encodes CASSYSPTGGIYNEQFF.

This clonotype has at least ten counts. The chain recombines TRBV27 with TRBJ1-1; no clear D. Germline CDR1 reads MNHEY; CDR2 reads SMNVEV (reference sequence). The germline V and J ends were trimmed by 6 bases and 10 bases, with 21 bases remaining between them. This CDR3 is built from 14 residues. As DNA, the CDR3 is TGTGCCAGCAGCCTACTGCCGTCTCCCCGTGGAGCTTTCTTT. Protein sequence: CASSLLPSPRGAFF.

The chain joins TRBV10-1 to TRBJ2-3, with D possibly TRBD2 on 6 matching bases. This CDR3 has 14 residues. Germline V lookup: CDR1 WNHNN, CDR2 SYGVQD (reference sequence). Deletions cut 4 bases from V and 3 bases from J, with 11 bases between. The CDR3: CASSGPGATDTQYF. The CDR3 DNA reads TGCGCCAGCAGTGGACCGGGAGCGACAGATACGCAGTATTTT.

This clonotype was counted many times. The chain joins TRBV11-2 to TRBJ2-1; D remains unclear. The germline V gene has CDR1 SGHAT and CDR2 FQNNGV. The CDR3 runs to 13 residues. The V end was cut by 0 bases, the J end by 7 bases, with 7 bases between. The CDR3 reads CASSLDLRNEQFF. The CDR3 DNA reads TGTGCCAGCAGCTTAGATCTGAGAAATGAGCAGTTCTTC.

This clonotype has a count of ten or more. The CDR3 DNA reads TGTGCCAGCAGCCACGGACAGGACCGAGGCTACACCTTC. The encoded protein is CASSHGQDRGYTF. The chain is built from TRBV12-3 or TRBV12-4 and TRBJ1-2; TRBD1 matches 7 bases. J lost 8 bases, V lost 6 bases, and 9 bases had no gene match. The CDR3 is 13 residues long.

The table lists this clonotype with many counts. The chain joins TRBV7-2 to TRBJ1-5; 9 nucleotides match TRBD1. Trimming at V came to 6 bases and at J to 6 bases, leaving 12 bases not matched to a gene. This CDR3 has 16 residues. Germline CDR1 and CDR2: SGHTA and FQGNSA. The CDR3 DNA reads TGTGCCAGCAGGGATAACACAGGGGGCGGCGGTCAGCCCCAGCATTTT. It specifies CASRDNTGGGGQPQHF.

This clonotype was counted only a few times. The CDR3 reads CASSFTGGSYNSPLHF. DNA of the CDR3: TGTGCCAGCAGTTTCACGGGGGGCTCCTATAATTCACCCCTCCACTTT. This chain links TRBV28 with TRBJ1-6; D is perhaps TRBD1 (5 bases). Trimming took off 3 bases at V and 0 bases at J, with 9 bases between the two ends. Germline V gene lookup returns CDR1 MDHEN and CDR2 SYDVKM. The CDR3 spans 16 residues.

About this clonotype: The junction does not match germline at one end; this may be a read error. The chain joins TRBV5-1 to TRBJ2-1; possibly TRBD1 or TRBD2 for D (5 bases each). The CDR3 is made up of 14 amino acids. Germline values: CDR1 SGHRS, CDR2 YFSETQ. The CDR3 protein is CDSSLGVVYNEQFF. DNA of the CDR3: TGCGACAGCAGCTTGGGGGTTGTCTACAATGAGCAGTTCTTC.

This clonotype was counted a few times. This sequence joins TRBV6-2 or TRBV6-3 and TRBJ2-1; TRBD2 matches at 11 bases. The CDR3 length is 13 residues. Losses at the gene ends were 7 bases for V and 5 bases for J; bases not matched to a gene: 1. CDR1 is MNHEY, CDR2 SVGEGT, per germline. In DNA form, the CDR3 reads TGTGCCAGCAAGGGACTAGCGGACAATGAGCAGTTCTTC. It encodes CASKGLADNEQFF.

This clonotype occurred a few times. CDR3 protein: CASSLYLAGAYNEQFF. Here the CDR3 DNA reads TGTGCCAGCAGCTTATATTTAGCGGGAGCTTACAATGAGCAGTTCTTC. The chain is built from TRBV7-8 and TRBJ2-1; 9 positions agree with TRBD2. The CDR3 is made up of 16 amino acids. V shed 2 bases and J 4 bases; nucleotides not matched to a gene: 6. Germline V gives CDR1 SGHVS, CDR2 FQNEAQ.

This clonotype showed up just once. Without the conserved terminal phenylalanine or tryptophan, this CDR3 likely stems from a read error. This chain uses TRBV5-1 with TRBJ2-5; 10 positions agree with TRBD2. The junction had 1 base not matched to a gene; V was cut back by 2 bases and J by 3 bases. Germline V gene data show CDR1 as SGHRS and CDR2 as YFSETQ. This CDR3 comprises 14 residues. The CDR3 region has the DNA TGCGCCAGCAGCTTCGGACTAGCGGAAGAGACCCAGTACTTG. Amino acid sequence: CASSFGLAEETQYL.

This clonotype was seen ten or more times. DNA for the CDR3: TGTGCCAGCTCACGTGAAGGTGAAGCTTTCTTT. It encodes CASSREGEAFF. The chain joins TRBV18 to TRBJ1-1; D is ambiguous. CDR1 and CDR2 from the germline V gene are KGHSH and LQKENI. The CDR3 is 11 residues long. V gave up 4 bases and J gave up 7 bases, with 7 bases separating them.

This clonotype has only a few counts. V is TRBV4-3 and J is TRBJ1-4; 9 bases are shared with TRBD1. This CDR3 has 19 amino acids. V shed 4 bases and J 4 bases; nucleotides not matched to a gene: 16. Germline V gene lookup returns CDR1 LGHNA and CDR2 YSLEER. The CDR3 sequence: CASSRDRVGLGGDNEKLFF. The CDR3 DNA is TGCGCCAGCAGCCGGGACAGGGTCGGTCTAGGTGGGGATAATGAAAAACTGTTTTTT.

This clonotype has a count of ten or more. The V and J genes are TRBV7-2 and TRBJ1-1; D not certain. Germline V gene lookup returns CDR1 SGHTA and CDR2 FQGNSA. V gave up 4 bases and J gave up 11 bases, with 20 bases separating them. This CDR3 spans 14 amino acids. The CDR3 region is CASSSIPGGRDAFF. As DNA, the CDR3 is TGTGCCAGCAGCTCCATCCCGGGAGGGAGGGATGCTTTCTTT.